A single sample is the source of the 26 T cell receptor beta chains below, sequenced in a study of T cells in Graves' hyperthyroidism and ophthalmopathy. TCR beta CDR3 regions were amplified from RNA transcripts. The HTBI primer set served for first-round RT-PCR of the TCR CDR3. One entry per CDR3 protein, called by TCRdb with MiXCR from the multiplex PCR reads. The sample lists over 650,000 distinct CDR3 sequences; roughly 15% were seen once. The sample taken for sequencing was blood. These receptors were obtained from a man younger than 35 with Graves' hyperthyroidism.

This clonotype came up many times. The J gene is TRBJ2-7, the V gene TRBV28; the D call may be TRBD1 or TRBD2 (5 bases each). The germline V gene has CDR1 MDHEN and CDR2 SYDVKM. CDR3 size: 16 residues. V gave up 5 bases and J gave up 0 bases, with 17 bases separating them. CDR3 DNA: TGTGCCAGCAGTCCTACTGGTCAGAGGGGCTCCTACGAGCAGTACTTC. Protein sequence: CASSPTGQRGSYEQYF.

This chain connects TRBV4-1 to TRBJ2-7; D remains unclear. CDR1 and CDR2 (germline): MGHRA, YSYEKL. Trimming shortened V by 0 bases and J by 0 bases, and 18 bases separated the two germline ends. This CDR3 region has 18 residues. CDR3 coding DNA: TGCGCCAGCAGCCAAGATCCCACCGTTCCGGTAAGCTCCTACGAGCAGTACTTC. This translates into CASSQDPTVPVSSYEQYF.

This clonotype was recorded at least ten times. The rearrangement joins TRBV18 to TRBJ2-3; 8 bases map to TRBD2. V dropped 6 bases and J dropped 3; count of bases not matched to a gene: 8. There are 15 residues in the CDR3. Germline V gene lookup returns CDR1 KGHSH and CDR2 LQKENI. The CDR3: CASSGTRASTDTQYF. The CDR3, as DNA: TGTGCCAGCTCCGGGACTAGAGCTAGTACAGATACGCAGTATTTT. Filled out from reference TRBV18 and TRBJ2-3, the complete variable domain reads NAGVMQNPRHLVRRRGQEARLRCSPMKGHSHVYWYRQLPEEGLKFMVYLQKENIIDESGMPKERFSAEFPKEGPSILRIQQVVRGDSAAYFCASSGTRASTDTQYFGPGTRLTVL.

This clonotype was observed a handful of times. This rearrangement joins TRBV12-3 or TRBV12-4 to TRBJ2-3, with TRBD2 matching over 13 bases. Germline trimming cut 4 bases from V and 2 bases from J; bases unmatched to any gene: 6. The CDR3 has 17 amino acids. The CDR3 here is CASSSGLAGPHTDTQYF. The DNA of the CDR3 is TGTGCCAGCAGTTCGGGACTAGCGGGGCCCCACACAGATACGCAGTATTTT.

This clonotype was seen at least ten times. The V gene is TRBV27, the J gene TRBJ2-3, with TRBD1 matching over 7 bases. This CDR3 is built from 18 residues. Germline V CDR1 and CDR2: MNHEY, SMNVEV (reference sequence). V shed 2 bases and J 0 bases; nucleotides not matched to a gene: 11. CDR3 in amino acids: CASSLNTGTATSTDTQYF. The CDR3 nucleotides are TGTGCCAGCAGTTTAAACACCGGGACAGCAACTAGCACAGATACGCAGTATTTT.

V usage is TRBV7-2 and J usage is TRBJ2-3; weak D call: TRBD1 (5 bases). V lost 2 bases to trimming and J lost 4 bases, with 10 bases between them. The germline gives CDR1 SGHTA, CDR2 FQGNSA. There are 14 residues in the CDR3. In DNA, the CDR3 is TGTGCCAGCAGCTTATTGGGGCATGCAGATACGCAGTATTTT. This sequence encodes CASSLLGHADTQYF.

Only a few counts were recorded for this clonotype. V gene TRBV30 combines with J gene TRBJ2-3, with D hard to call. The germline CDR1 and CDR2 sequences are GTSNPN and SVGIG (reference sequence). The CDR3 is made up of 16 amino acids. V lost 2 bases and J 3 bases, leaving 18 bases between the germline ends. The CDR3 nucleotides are TGTGCCTGGAGTCCAACGGTCCACCTGAGTACAGATACGCAGTATTTT. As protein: CAWSPTVHLSTDTQYF.

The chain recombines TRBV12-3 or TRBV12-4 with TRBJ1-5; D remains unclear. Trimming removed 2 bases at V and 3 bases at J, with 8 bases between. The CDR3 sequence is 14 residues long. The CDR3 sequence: CASSLMLDNQPQHF. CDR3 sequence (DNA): TGTGCCAGCAGTTTAATGCTGGACAATCAGCCCCAGCATTTT.

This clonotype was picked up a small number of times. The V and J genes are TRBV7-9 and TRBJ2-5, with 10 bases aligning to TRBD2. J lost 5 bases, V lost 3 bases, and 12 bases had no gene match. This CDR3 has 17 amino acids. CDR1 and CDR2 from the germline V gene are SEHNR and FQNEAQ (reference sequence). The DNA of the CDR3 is TGTGCCAGCAGCTTTAAGGGGCTAGCGGGAGTGGGCGAGACCCAGTACTTC. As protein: CASSFKGLAGVGETQYF.

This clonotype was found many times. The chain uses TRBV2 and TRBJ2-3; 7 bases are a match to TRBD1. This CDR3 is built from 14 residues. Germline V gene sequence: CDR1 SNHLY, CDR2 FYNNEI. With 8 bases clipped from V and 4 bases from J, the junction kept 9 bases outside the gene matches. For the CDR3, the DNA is TGTGCCAGCGCACAGGGGTCCGGGGCAGATACGCAGTATTTT. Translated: CASAQGSGADTQYF. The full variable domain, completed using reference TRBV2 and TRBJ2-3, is EPEVTQTPSHQVTQMGQEVILRCVPISNHLYFYWYRQILGQKVEFLVSFYNNEISEKSEIFDDQFSVERPDGSNFTLKIRSTKLEDSAMYFCASAQGSGADTQYFGPGTRLTVL.

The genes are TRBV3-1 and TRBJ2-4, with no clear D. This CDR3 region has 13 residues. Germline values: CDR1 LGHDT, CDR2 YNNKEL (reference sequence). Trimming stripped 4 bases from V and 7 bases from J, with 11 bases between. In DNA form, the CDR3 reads TGTGCCAGCAGCCCCGCTGGGGTGAACATTCAGTACTTC. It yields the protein CASSPAGVNIQYF. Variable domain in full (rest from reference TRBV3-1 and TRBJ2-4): DTAVSQTPKYLVTQMGNDKSIKCEQNLGHDTMYWYKQDSKKFLKIMFSYNNKELIINETVPNRFSPKSPDKAHLNLHINSLELGDSAVYFCASSPAGVNIQYFGAGTRLSVL.

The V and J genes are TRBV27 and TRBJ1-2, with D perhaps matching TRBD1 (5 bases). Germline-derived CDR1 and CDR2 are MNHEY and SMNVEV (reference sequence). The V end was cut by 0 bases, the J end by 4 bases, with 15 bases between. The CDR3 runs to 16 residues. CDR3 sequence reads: CASSLSGRPALYGYTF. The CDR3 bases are TGTGCCAGCAGTTTATCGGGACGGCCAGCTCTCTATGGCTACACCTTC.

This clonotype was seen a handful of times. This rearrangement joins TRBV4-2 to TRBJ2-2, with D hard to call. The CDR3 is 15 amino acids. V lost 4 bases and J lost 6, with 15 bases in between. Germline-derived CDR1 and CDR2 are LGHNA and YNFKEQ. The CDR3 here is CASSRQGEMAGELFF. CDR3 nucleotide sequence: TGTGCCAGCAGCCGCCAAGGAGAGATGGCCGGGGAGCTGTTTTTT.

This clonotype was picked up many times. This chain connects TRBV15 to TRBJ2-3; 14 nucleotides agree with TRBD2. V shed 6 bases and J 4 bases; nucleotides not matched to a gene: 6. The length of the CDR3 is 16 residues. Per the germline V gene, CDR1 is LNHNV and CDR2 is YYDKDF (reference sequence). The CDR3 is CATRVGTSGSPDTQYF. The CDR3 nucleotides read TGTGCCACCAGAGTCGGGACTAGCGGGAGTCCAGATACGCAGTATTTT.

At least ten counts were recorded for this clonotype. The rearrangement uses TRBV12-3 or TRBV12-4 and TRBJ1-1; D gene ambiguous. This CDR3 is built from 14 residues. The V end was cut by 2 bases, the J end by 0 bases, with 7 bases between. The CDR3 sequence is CASSLPAMNTEAFF. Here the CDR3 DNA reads TGTGCCAGCAGTTTACCGGCCATGAACACTGAAGCTTTCTTT.

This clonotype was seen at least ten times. The CDR3 region is CASTLYEFGEQYF. In nucleotides, the CDR3 is TGTGCCAGCACCCTTTACGAGTTCGGCGAGCAGTACTTC. This chain connects TRBV12-3 or TRBV12-4 to TRBJ2-7, with no clear D. With 7 bases removed from V and 6 bases from J, the gap between germline ends came to 16 bases. This CDR3 region has 13 residues.

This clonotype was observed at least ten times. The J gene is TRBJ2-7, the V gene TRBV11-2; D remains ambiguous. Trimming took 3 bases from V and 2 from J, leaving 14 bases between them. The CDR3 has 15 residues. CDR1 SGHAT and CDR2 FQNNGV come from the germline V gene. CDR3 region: CASSLALPTPYEQYF. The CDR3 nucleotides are TGTGCCAGCAGCTTGGCTCTACCCACCCCCTACGAGCAGTACTTC.

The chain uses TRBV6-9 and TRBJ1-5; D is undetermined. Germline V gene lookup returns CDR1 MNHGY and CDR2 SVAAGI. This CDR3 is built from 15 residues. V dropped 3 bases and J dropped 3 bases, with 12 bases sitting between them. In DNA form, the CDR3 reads TGTGCCAGCAGTTACGAGGCCGCTGACAATCAGCCCCAGCATTTT. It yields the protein CASSYEAADNQPQHF.

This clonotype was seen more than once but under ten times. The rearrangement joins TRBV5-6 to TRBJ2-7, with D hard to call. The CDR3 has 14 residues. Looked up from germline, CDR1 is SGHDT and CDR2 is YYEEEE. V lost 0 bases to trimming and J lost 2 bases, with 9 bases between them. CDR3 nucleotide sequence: TGTGCCAGCAGCTTGGCTGCCAGAACCTACGAGCAGTACTTC. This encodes CASSLAARTYEQYF.

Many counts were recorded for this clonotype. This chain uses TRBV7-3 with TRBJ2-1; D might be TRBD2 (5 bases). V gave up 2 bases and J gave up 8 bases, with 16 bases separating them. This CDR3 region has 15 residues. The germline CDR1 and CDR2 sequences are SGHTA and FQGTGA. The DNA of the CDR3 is TGTGCCAGCAGCTTAGGCCCCTTGAGGGTGGATGAGCAGTTCTTC. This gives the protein CASSLGPLRVDEQFF. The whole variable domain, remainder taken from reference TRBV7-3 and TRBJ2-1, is GAGVSQTPSNKVTEKGKYVELRCDPISGHTALYWYRQSLGQGPEFLIYFQGTGAADDSGLPNDRFFAVRPEGSVSTLKIQRTERGDSAVYLCASSLGPLRVDEQFFGPGTRLTVL.

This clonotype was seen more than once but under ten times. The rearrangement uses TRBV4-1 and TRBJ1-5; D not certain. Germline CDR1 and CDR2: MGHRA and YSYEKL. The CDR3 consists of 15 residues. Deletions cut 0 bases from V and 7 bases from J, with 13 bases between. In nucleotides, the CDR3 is TGCGCCAGCAGCCAAGATGAAACGGCGGGGCAGCCCCAGCATTTT. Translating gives CASSQDETAGQPQHF.

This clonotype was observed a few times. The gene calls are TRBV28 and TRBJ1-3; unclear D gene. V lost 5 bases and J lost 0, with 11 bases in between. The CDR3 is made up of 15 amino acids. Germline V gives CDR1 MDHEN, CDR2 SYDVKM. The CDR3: CASSPKVVSGNTIYF. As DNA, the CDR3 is TGTGCCAGCAGTCCGAAGGTAGTCTCTGGAAACACCATATATTTT.

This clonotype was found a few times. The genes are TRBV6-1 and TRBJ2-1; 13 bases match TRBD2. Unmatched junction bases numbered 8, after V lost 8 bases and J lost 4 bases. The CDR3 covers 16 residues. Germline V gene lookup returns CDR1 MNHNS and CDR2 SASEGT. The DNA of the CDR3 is TGTGCCAGCGGGGGACTAGCGGGAAACCGTTACAATGAGCAGTTCTTC. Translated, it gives CASGGLAGNRYNEQFF.

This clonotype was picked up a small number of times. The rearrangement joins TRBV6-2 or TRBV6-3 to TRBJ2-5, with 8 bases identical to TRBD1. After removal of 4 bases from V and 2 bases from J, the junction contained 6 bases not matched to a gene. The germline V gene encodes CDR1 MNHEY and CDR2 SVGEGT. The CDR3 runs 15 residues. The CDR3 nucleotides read TGTGCCAGCAGTTCTCGGACAGGGCCGCAAGAGACCCAGTACTTC. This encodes CASSSRTGPQETQYF.

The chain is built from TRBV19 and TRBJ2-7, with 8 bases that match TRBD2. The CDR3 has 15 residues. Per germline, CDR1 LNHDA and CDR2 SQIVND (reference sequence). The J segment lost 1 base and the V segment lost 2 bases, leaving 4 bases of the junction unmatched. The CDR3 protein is CASSILPSGSYEQYF. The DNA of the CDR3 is TGTGCCAGTAGTATACTCCCTAGCGGGTCCTACGAGCAGTACTTC.

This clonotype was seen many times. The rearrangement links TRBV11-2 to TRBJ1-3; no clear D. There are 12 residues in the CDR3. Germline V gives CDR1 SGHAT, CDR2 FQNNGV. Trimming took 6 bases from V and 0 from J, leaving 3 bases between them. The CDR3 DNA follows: TGTGCCAGCAGTTACTCTGGAAACACCATATATTTT. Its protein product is CASSYSGNTIYF.